This T cell receptor beta chain was sequenced in a study of blood T cell repertoires in COVID-19. Original processing notes: How many nucleated cells were present was estimated from reference gene primer amplification. Profiled with immunoSEQ multiplex PCR; TCRdb holds only in-frame clones, not every one. From that table come the V and J calls and clone size; the DNA was used to work out D and trimming. The table includes roughly 62,000 clones, about 77% detected once. This clone was observed a single time. The origin of this receptor is a human donor in a cohort sampled during active COVID-19. Sample: peripheral blood.

For the CDR3, the DNA is TGTGCCAGCAGTTTAGTGAAGGGGGCTGGCTACACCTTC. This sequence encodes CASSLVKGAGYTF. The chain links TRBV12-3 or TRBV12-4 to TRBJ1-2; TRBD1 matches 7 bases. The junction had 3 bases not matched to a gene; V was cut back by 1 base and J by 7 bases. The CDR3 is made up of 13 amino acids.